This T cell receptor (beta chain) comes out of a study of T cell repertoires in cytomegalovirus infection. The overall study: Carrying CMV and the relevant HLA type showed in public TCR beta signatures. Study-wide points: There were carriers of CMV plus the relevant HLA, and cumulative public TCR beta family frequency identified them.

Concerning this clonotype: Its antigen is currently unknown.

This CDR3 spans 16 amino acids. Germline CDR1 reads SGHTA; CDR2 reads FQGNSA. Trimming took 4 bases from V and 1 from J, leaving 15 bases between them. MiXCR, run by TCRdb on the reads, gives a single entry per CDR3 protein. The sample lists 40,000 to 55,000 distinct CDR3 sequences, about 18% occurring once. J is TRBJ2-3 and V is TRBV7-2; TRBD2 is a possible D gene (5 bases). The sample consisted of CD8+ T cells from cultured PBMCs, taken from culture after CMV antigen stimulation. This TCR was sampled from a human donor in good health (CMV status not recorded). Some clones in this sample may be carry-over from other donors' samples. CDR3 in amino acids: CASSSLGDYRTDTQYF. CDR3 nucleotide sequence: TGTGCCAGCAGCTCCCTCGGAGACTACCGCACAGATACGCAGTATTTT.